The rows below give T cell receptor beta chains drawn from one sample of a study of T cell responses to AZD1222 COVID-19 vaccine. The protocol was immunoSEQ multiplex PCR, while the TCRdb copy is restricted to in-frame clones and leaves out a portion. The table lists 150,000 or so clones, about 89% of them singletons. Here the sequenced sample was peripheral blood, taken 28 days after the second AZD1222 dose. The receptors originated from an adult who received the AZD1222 COVID-19 vaccine. Both conserved end residues are part of each CDR3. A D gene is named only where the DNA matches it firmly. Clone size is shown for a subset of rows, as once, few, many or a class of expanded clone.

j_call clone_size v_call d_call cdr3_nt cdr3_aa
TRBJ1-4 NA TRBV27 TRBD1 TGTGCCAGCAGCCGCAGGCAGGGGGCCCGAACAACTAATGAAAAACTGTTTTTT CASSRRQGARTTNEKLFF
TRBJ2-5 NA TRBV28 NA TGTGCCAGCAGTTTGTCCGGAACAGGCGAGACCCAGTACTTC CASSLSGTGETQYF
TRBJ2-1 NA TRBV5-1 TRBD2 TGCGCCAGCAGCTTTGGGACTAGCGGGAGGTTAAATGAGCAGTTCTTC CASSFGTSGRLNEQFF
TRBJ1-2 NA TRBV28 NA TGTGCCAGCAGTTTTCAAGGGTATGGCTACACCTTC CASSFQGYGYTF
TRBJ1-2 NA TRBV2 NA TGTGCCAGCAGGGAACAGGGTTCTGATGGCTACACCTTC CASREQGSDGYTF
TRBJ2-7 NA TRBV5-1 TRBD2 TGCGCCAGCAGCGCCTTGACTAGCGGGAGCGCCTACGAGCAGTACTTC CASSALTSGSAYEQYF
TRBJ1-4 NA TRBV2 TRBD1 TGTGCCAGCAACAGGGGGGCAGAGGAAAAACTGTTTTTT CASNRGAEEKLFF
TRBJ2-7 NA TRBV4-3 NA TGCGCCAGCAGCCAGGCCTACAGCTCCTACGAGCAGTACTTC CASSQAYSSYEQYF
TRBJ2-5 NA TRBV5-1 NA TGCGCCAGCAGCTTAAAACAAGAGACCCAGTACTTC CASSLKQETQYF
TRBJ2-2 NA TRBV9 TRBD2 TGTGCCAGCAGCCCTTCCCACCTAGCGGTATTCACCGGGGAGCTGTTTTTT CASSPSHLAVFTGELFF
TRBJ2-2 NA TRBV7-2 TRBD1 TGTGCCAGCACCCTGACAGGGGGCAACACCGGGGAGCTGTTTTTT CASTLTGGNTGELFF
TRBJ2-3 NA TRBV19 TRBD2 TGTGCCAGTAGTAAGGGACTAGGACGTTCCACAGATACGCAGTATTTT CASSKGLGRSTDTQYF
TRBJ1-4 NA TRBV11-2 NA TGTGCCAGCAGCCAGGGCACCCGCCCGAATGAAAAACTGTTTTTT CASSQGTRPNEKLFF
TRBJ2-1 once TRBV7-9 TRBD1 TGTGCCAGCAGCTCAACAGGGGGCGCCCAGTATGAGCAGTTCTTC CASSSTGGAQYEQFF
TRBJ1-6 NA TRBV12-3/TRBV12-4 NA TGTGCCAGCAGTCCCCAGACTATTTCACCCCTCCACTTT CASSPQTISPLHF
TRBJ2-4 NA TRBV5-1 TRBD1 TGCGCCAGCAGCTTGACTCGACAGGGGCAAAACATTCAGTACTTC CASSLTRQGQNIQYF
TRBJ1-2 few TRBV18 NA TGTGCCAGCTCCCCGCAGGGGAACTATGGCTACACCTTC CASSPQGNYGYTF